The 26 T cell receptor beta chains reported below all come from one sample, sequenced in a study of T cell responses to AZD1222 COVID-19 vaccine. Produced via immunoSEQ multiplex PCR; TCRdb's table is partial and in-frame only. The sample includes about 120,000 clones, roughly 91% of them seen just once. This specimen consisted of peripheral blood, obtained 28 days after the second AZD1222 dose. The receptors shown here come from an adult who received the AZD1222 COVID-19 vaccine.

The chain recombines TRBV7-6 with TRBJ1-4; 8 bases map to TRBD1. CDR1 is SGHVS, CDR2 FNYEAQ, per germline. The CDR3 is 15 amino acids. J lost 3 bases, V lost 5 bases, and 5 bases had no gene match. The CDR3 DNA reads TGTGCCAGCAGCGGATCGGGACAGGCTAATGAAAAACTGTTTTTT. Its protein product is CASSGSGQANEKLFF.

There are a few counts of this clone. The V call is TRBV6-6, the J call TRBJ2-7; tentatively, D is TRBD1 or TRBD2 (6 bases each). Trimming removed 4 bases from V and 3 bases from J, with 13 bases in between. CDR3 size: 14 residues. CDR1 and CDR2 from the germline V gene are MNHNY and SVGAGI (reference sequence). The CDR3, as DNA: TGTGCCAGCAGTTGGGGGGCAGAACACTACGAGCAGTACTTC. Protein product: CASSWGAEHYEQYF.

The chain uses TRBV10-3 and TRBJ1-2, with D possibly TRBD1 on 6 matching bases. The germline V and J ends were trimmed by 6 bases and 10 bases, with 15 bases remaining between them. Germline CDR1 is ENHRY and CDR2 is SYGVKD. The CDR3 runs to 12 residues. DNA of the CDR3: TGTGCCATCAGGGCTGCAGGGGACGACTACACCTTC. Translated: CAIRAAGDDYTF.

The chain links TRBV6-5 to TRBJ1-2, with TRBD1 identical over 7 bases. The CDR3 length is 13 residues. From germline, CDR1 is MNHEY and CDR2 SVGAGI. Trimming at V came to 8 bases and at J to 5 bases, leaving 8 bases not matched to a gene. CDR3 coding DNA: TGTGCCAGCGGAGCAGGGGGTGGTTATGGCTACACCTTC. Translating gives CASGAGGGYGYTF.

J is TRBJ2-7 and V is TRBV7-2, with 7 bases lining up with TRBD1. V shed 5 bases, J shed 3 bases, and the junction held 10 bases outside the gene matches. In germline, CDR1 is SGHTA, CDR2 FQGNSA. CDR3 length: 15 amino acids. The CDR3 spells CASSPRPAGGYEQYF. Written as DNA, the CDR3 is TGTGCCAGCAGCCCCCGGCCGGCAGGGGGCTACGAGCAGTACTTC.

The gene calls are TRBV7-3 and TRBJ1-4; D is perhaps TRBD1 (5 bases). This CDR3 is 16 amino acids long. Between the trimmed V and J ends, which lost 1 base and 5 bases, there was a span of 14 bases. Germline values: CDR1 SGHTA, CDR2 FQGTGA. CDR3 loop: CASSLMAAGTNEKLFF. Here the CDR3 DNA reads TGTGCCAGCAGCTTAATGGCAGCAGGGACGAATGAAAAACTGTTTTTT.

The chain is built from TRBV27 and TRBJ1-1; TRBD1 might be the D (5 bases). V gave up 7 bases and J gave up 6 bases, with 9 bases separating them. This CDR3 is 11 amino acids long. Germline-derived CDR1 and CDR2 are MNHEY and SMNVEV (reference sequence). CDR3 protein: CASKWGAEAFF. CDR3 coding DNA: TGTGCCAGCAAGTGGGGGGCTGAAGCTTTCTTT.

This CDR3 reads CASSTQGAMNTGELFF. In DNA form, the CDR3 reads TGTGCCAGCAGCACACAGGGGGCGATGAACACCGGGGAGCTGTTTTTT. The V gene is TRBV11-2, the J gene TRBJ2-2; 9 nucleotides align to TRBD1. The CDR3 spans 16 residues. With V trimmed by 5 bases and J by 1 base, 5 bases remained unmatched. Germline loops: CDR1 SGHAT, CDR2 FQNNGV.

V and J are TRBV3-1 (or the pseudogene TRBV3-2) and TRBJ1-2; no definite D call. The CDR3 has 19 residues. The V gene lost 2 bases and the J gene lost 8 bases, with 30 bases spanning the gap. Germline V gene sequence: CDR1 LGHDT, CDR2 YNNKEL (reference sequence). In nucleotides, the CDR3 is TGTGCCAGCAGCCAATCGGGCCCTTCCCGGGTTTTCTTAGCCTTCGGCTACACCTTC. Translated, it gives CASSQSGPSRVFLAFGYTF.

The chain employs TRBV27 and TRBJ1-2; no definite D call. From germline, CDR1 is MNHEY and CDR2 SMNVEV (reference sequence). The CDR3 covers 14 residues. Trimming pared 2 bases from V and 7 bases from J, leaving 14 bases between. The CDR3 region is CASSLEVGVRGYTF. As DNA, the CDR3 is TGTGCCAGCAGTTTAGAAGTCGGAGTACGTGGCTACACCTTC.

The chain recombines TRBV18 with TRBJ2-2, with D perhaps TRBD2 (6 bases). The CDR3 totals 15 residues. CDR1 and CDR2 (germline): KGHSH, LQKENI. V was pared by 5 bases and J by 5 bases, with 15 bases between. The CDR3, as DNA: TGTGCCAGCTCAGGAGGGACGAGTGGGACCGGGGAGCTGTTTTTT. Protein: CASSGGTSGTGELFF.

The chain is built from TRBV19 and TRBJ1-1; D unresolved. Looked up from germline, CDR1 is LNHDA and CDR2 is SQIVND (reference sequence). The CDR3 is 12 residues long. Trimming cost V 6 bases and J 0 bases, with 5 bases left between them. The CDR3 region is CASSPLNTEAFF. The CDR3 nucleotides read TGTGCCAGTAGCCCGCTGAACACTGAAGCTTTCTTT.

The genes are TRBV9 and TRBJ2-7, with TRBD1 matching over 9 bases. The germline CDR1 and CDR2 sequences are SGDLS and YYNGEE. The CDR3 sequence is 16 residues long. Unmatched junction bases numbered 11, after V lost 4 bases and J lost 3 bases. In DNA form, the CDR3 reads TGTGCCAGCAGCCTTGCTGGTGGGACAGGGTTCTACGAGCAGTACTTC. Translation: CASSLAGGTGFYEQYF.

The chain recombines TRBV15 with TRBJ2-7; D perhaps matches TRBD1 (6 bases). There are 17 residues in the CDR3. V dropped 0 bases and J dropped 4 bases, with 19 bases sitting between them. From germline, CDR1 is LNHNV and CDR2 YYDKDF (reference sequence). CDR3 nucleotide sequence: TGTGCCACCAGCAGAGATGAGTTGGCCGGCAGGGGTTACGAGCAGTACTTC. Protein product: CATSRDELAGRGYEQYF.

V usage is TRBV28 and J usage is TRBJ1-6; no definite D call. The length of the CDR3 is 12 residues. Germline lookup yields CDR1 MDHEN and CDR2 SYDVKM. V was clipped by 2 bases and J by 14 bases, with 10 bases between them. The CDR3 sequence: CASSLPGLALHF. The CDR3 DNA reads TGTGCCAGCAGTTTACCTGGTTTAGCCCTCCACTTT. Using reference TRBV28 and TRBJ1-6 for the parts outside the CDR3, the full variable domain is DVKVTQSSRYLVKRTGEKVFLECVQDMDHENMFWYRQDPGLGLRLIYFSYDVKMKEKGDIPEGYSVSREKKERFSLILESASTNQTSMYLCASSLPGLALHFGNGTRLTVT.

Only a few counts were recorded for this clone. V is TRBV5-6 and J is TRBJ2-1; D unclear. This CDR3 has 11 residues. Germline assignment: CDR1 SGHDT and CDR2 YYEEEE. V gave up 2 bases and J gave up 5 bases, with 2 bases separating them. The CDR3: CASSLNNEQFF. CDR3 in DNA: TGTGCCAGCAGCTTAAACAATGAGCAGTTCTTC.

The chain links TRBV27 to TRBJ2-5; the D call may be TRBD1 or TRBD2 (5 bases each). CDR1 is MNHEY and CDR2 is SMNVEV in the germline V gene (reference sequence). Trimming took off 8 bases at V and 0 bases at J, with 16 bases between the two ends. The CDR3 sequence is 15 residues long. CDR3 loop: CASAHRDGDQETQYF. The CDR3 nucleotides read TGTGCCAGCGCCCACCGGGACGGGGACCAAGAGACCCAGTACTTC.

The chain is built from TRBV5-8 and TRBJ1-1, with 7 nucleotides matching TRBD1. CDR3 size: 15 residues. V lost 2 bases, J lost 8 bases, and 12 bases stayed unmatched. The germline gives CDR1 SGHTS, CDR2 YDEGEE. The CDR3 DNA reads as TGTGCCAGCAGCTTAACAGGGGAATCTGTTATCGAAGCTTTCTTT. Residues: CASSLTGESVIEAFF.

The chain's CDR3 is CASSALPLQETQYF. The CDR3 region has the DNA TGTGCCAGCAGCGCCCTACCCCTCCAAGAGACCCAGTACTTC. This rearrangement joins TRBV9 to TRBJ2-5; D uncertain. The germline CDR1 and CDR2 sequences are SGDLS and YYNGEE. V was clipped by 3 bases and J by 1 base, with 10 bases between them. The CDR3 runs 14 residues.

This clone showed up just once. The chain recombines TRBV4-1 with TRBJ1-6; maybe TRBD1 (6 bases). This CDR3 has 16 residues. Trimming removed 0 bases at V and 8 bases at J, with 14 bases between. Germline V gives CDR1 MGHRA, CDR2 YSYEKL. This CDR3 is CASSQEEGTRHSPLHF. For the CDR3, the DNA is TGCGCCAGCAGCCAAGAAGAAGGGACACGGCATTCACCCCTCCACTTT.

This clone was seen only once. This chain links TRBV2 with TRBJ1-4, with unresolved D. There are 13 residues in the CDR3. Germline CDR1 reads SNHLY; CDR2 reads FYNNEI. V was clipped by 6 bases and J by 4 bases, with 9 bases between them. CDR3: CASRPGNNEKLFF. The DNA of the CDR3 is TGTGCCAGCAGACCTGGAAATAATGAAAAACTGTTTTTT.

The rearrangement joins TRBV12-3 or TRBV12-4 to TRBJ1-2; perhaps TRBD1 as D (5 bases). With 6 bases removed from V and 4 bases from J, the gap between germline ends came to 12 bases. The CDR3 has 13 residues. The CDR3 protein is CASRQQVGYGYTF. In DNA form, the CDR3 reads TGTGCCAGCAGGCAACAGGTGGGCTATGGCTACACCTTC.

The rearrangement joins TRBV27 to TRBJ2-2; D possibly matches TRBD1 or TRBD2 (6 bases each). Germline CDR1 MNHEY, CDR2 SMNVEV (reference sequence). The CDR3 is made up of 15 amino acids. V lost 10 bases, J lost 1 base, and 16 bases lay in between. This chain's CDR3 is CATLEGGLNTGELFF. CDR3 bases: TGTGCCACCCTAGAGGGGGGCCTGAACACCGGGGAGCTGTTTTTT.

V usage is TRBV4-3 and J usage is TRBJ1-2; D is unresolved. Trimming took off 0 bases at V and 7 bases at J, with 12 bases between the two ends. CDR3 length: 14 residues. Germline V lookup: CDR1 LGHNA, CDR2 YSLEER. The CDR3 DNA follows: TGCGCCAGCAGCCAAGAATACGGCTTGGGTGGCTACACCTTC. This encodes CASSQEYGLGGYTF.

The chain combines TRBV19 with TRBJ2-1, with D tentatively TRBD1 (5 bases). CDR3 length: 12 amino acids. With 6 bases removed from V and 14 bases from J, the gap between germline ends came to 17 bases. Germline CDR1 reads LNHDA; CDR2 reads SQIVND (reference sequence). The chain's CDR3 is CASSQDRQKEFF. The CDR3 nucleotides are TGTGCCAGTAGCCAAGATAGACAGAAAGAGTTCTTC.

This clone has just a few counts. The genes are TRBV28 and TRBJ2-1, with 7 nucleotides matching TRBD1. CDR3 length equals 13 residues. With 6 bases clipped from V and 4 bases from J, the junction kept 3 bases outside the gene matches. Looked up from germline, CDR1 is MDHEN and CDR2 is SYDVKM. The CDR3 DNA reads as TGTGCCAGCAGGCAACAGGGGTACAATGAGCAGTTCTTC. Its translation: CASRQQGYNEQFF.